The 28 T cell receptor beta chains below come from one sample, sequenced in a study of regulatory T cells in long-lasting Graves disease. The authors built TCR beta libraries using iRepertoire HTBI primers and Arm-PCR of CDR3 regions. TCRdb used MiXCR to reprocess the multiplex PCR reads, holding one entry per CDR3 protein. The table includes roughly 500,000 distinct CDR3 sequences, more than 10% detected once. Time point indicated: newly diagnosed GD, antithyroid drugs for less than 3 months. Construction of the TCR library relied on RNA isolated from PBMCs. This sample was also put to use in a study of T cells in Graves' hyperthyroidism and ophthalmopathy.

This specimen consisted of peripheral blood mononuclear cells (PBMCs), obtained at new diagnosis, from a patient treated with antithyroid drugs. These TCRs come from a woman aged 30 to 39 with Graves disease.

This clonotype has a count of ten or more. The chain uses TRBV7-8 and TRBJ2-5; 8 nucleotides align to TRBD2. Per germline, CDR1 SGHVS and CDR2 FQNEAQ. The J segment lost 2 bases and the V segment lost 2 bases, leaving 7 bases of the junction unmatched. The CDR3 totals 16 residues. The CDR3 region has the DNA TGTGCCAGCAGCTTACGACGCGGGAGGAGTCAAGAGACCCAGTACTTC. Translation gives CASSLRRGRSQETQYF.

The chain employs TRBV5-8 and TRBJ2-7; 8 bases line up with TRBD1. The CDR3 contains 17 residues. The V gene's germline CDR1 is SGHTS and CDR2 YDEGEE. With 0 bases clipped from V and 2 bases from J, the junction kept 10 bases outside the gene matches. CDR3 coding DNA: TGTGCCAGCAGCTTGGCAGGTACTCGGACAGGGACCTACGAGCAGTACTTC. It translates to CASSLAGTRTGTYEQYF.

This clonotype has just a few counts. The chain has TRBV16 and TRBJ2-7, with 10 bases lining up with TRBD2. V lost 0 bases to trimming and J lost 4 bases; unmatched junction nucleotides: 9. Germline CDR1 reads KGHSY; CDR2 reads FQNENV. The CDR3 runs to 17 residues. CDR3 nucleotides: TGTGCCAGCAGCCAATCGTGGGCTAGCGGGAGTAGATACGAGCAGTACTTC. This translates into CASSQSWASGSRYEQYF. The whole variable domain, filled in from reference TRBV16 and TRBJ2-7, reads GEEVAQTPKHLVRGEGQKAKLYCAPIKGHSYVFWYQQVLKNEFKFLISFQNENVFDETGMPKERFSAKCLPNSPCSLEIQATKLEDSAVYFCASSQSWASGSRYEQYFGPGTRLTVT.

In its sample, this clonotype was seen many times. This chain links TRBV7-3 with TRBJ2-2; D ambiguous. The CDR3 consists of 14 residues. CDR1 is SGHTA, CDR2 FQGTGA, per germline. V was cut by 5 bases and J by 1 base, with 8 bases left in between. CDR3 sequence reads: CASSPVRNTGELFF. In DNA form, the CDR3 reads TGTGCCAGCAGCCCAGTCCGGAACACCGGGGAGCTGTTTTTT.

Many counts were recorded for this clonotype. The rearrangement joins TRBV20-1 to TRBJ2-3; no clear D gene. The germline gives CDR1 DFQATT, CDR2 SNEGSKA (reference sequence). CDR3 size: 12 residues. Trimming cost V 5 bases and J 1 base, with 7 bases left between them. The CDR3 DNA reads TGCAGTGCTCGCTGGGGCACAGATACGCAGTATTTT. As protein: CSARWGTDTQYF.

This clonotype was observed many times. V gene TRBV5-6 combines with J gene TRBJ2-5; 7 positions agree with TRBD1. Germline values: CDR1 SGHDT, CDR2 YYEEEE. Germline trimming cut 5 bases from V and 3 bases from J; bases unmatched to any gene: 10. This CDR3 is 15 amino acids long. For the CDR3, the DNA is TGTGCCAGCAGAACTTACCGGGACAGAGAAGAGACCCAGTACTTC. It codes for CASRTYRDREETQYF.

V gene TRBV11-2 combines with J gene TRBJ2-1, with 16 positions matching TRBD2. The CDR3 length is 16 residues. The V segment lost 2 bases and the J segment 8 bases; nucleotides outside the gene matches: 3. CDR1 SGHAT and CDR2 FQNNGV come from the germline V gene. The CDR3, as DNA: TGTGCCAGCAGCTTAACGGGACTAGCGGGAGGGCATGAGCAGTTCTTC. Translated, it gives CASSLTGLAGGHEQFF.

This clonotype has more than one count but fewer than ten. The chain employs TRBV6-2 or TRBV6-3 and TRBJ1-6; D is unclear. Germline CDR1 MNHEY, CDR2 SVGEGT. Trimming stripped 2 bases from V and 10 bases from J, with 12 bases between. This CDR3 has 14 residues. CDR3: CASSYGPHNSPLHF. CDR3 DNA sequence: TGTGCCAGCAGTTACGGTCCCCACAACTCACCCCTCCACTTT.

This clonotype was counted ten times or more. The V call is TRBV11-2, the J call TRBJ1-5, with a weak D call TRBD1 (6 bases). CDR1 and CDR2 (germline): SGHAT, FQNNGV. The germline V and J ends were trimmed by 5 bases and 4 bases, with 15 bases remaining between them. The CDR3 consists of 15 residues. The CDR3 region is CASSHRPQGNQPQHF. The CDR3 nucleotides read TGTGCCAGCAGCCATAGACCACAGGGTAATCAGCCCCAGCATTTT.

The table lists this clonotype with many counts. The chain recombines TRBV28 with TRBJ2-2; 12 nucleotides line up with TRBD2. CDR1 is MDHEN, CDR2 SYDVKM, per germline. This CDR3 is built from 22 residues. J lost 5 bases, V lost 4 bases, and 23 bases had no gene match. DNA for the CDR3: TGTGCCAGCAGTTCAGGACTAGCGGGATCTATCGATCAATCATCTTTGACCGGGGAGCTGTTTTTT. Amino acid sequence: CASSSGLAGSIDQSSLTGELFF.

This clonotype came up many times. This chain connects TRBV29-1 to TRBJ1-1; 7 bases are shared with TRBD1. The germline CDR1 and CDR2 sequences are SQVTM and ANQGSEA. V lost 5 bases to trimming and J lost 1 base; unmatched junction nucleotides: 4. CDR3 length equals 13 residues. CDR3 sequence (DNA): TGCAGCGTTACCCGACAGGGGAACACTGAAGCTTTCTTT. It is translated as CSVTRQGNTEAFF.

This clonotype was found many times. The gene calls are TRBV10-3 and TRBJ1-2; TRBD1 agrees at 9 bases. The CDR3 extends over 13 amino acids. Germline V gene sequence: CDR1 ENHRY, CDR2 SYGVKD. J lost 4 bases, V lost 10 bases, and 7 bases had no gene match. The CDR3 protein is CATRQGVTYGYTF. The CDR3 DNA follows: TGTGCCACCCGACAGGGGGTTACCTATGGCTACACCTTC.

Ten or more counts support this clonotype. The chain recombines TRBV28 with TRBJ2-5, with D unresolved. V gave up 3 bases and J gave up 2 bases, with 7 bases separating them. CDR3 length: 13 amino acids. Germline V lookup: CDR1 MDHEN, CDR2 SYDVKM. The DNA for the CDR3 is TGTGCCAGCAGTTTGGCCCTACAAGAGACCCAGTACTTC. Translating it yields CASSLALQETQYF.

The table lists this clonotype with many counts. This chain links TRBV6-1 with TRBJ1-6, with D hard to call. Trimming left V 6 bases short and J 5 bases short, with 17 bases between. Germline V CDR1 and CDR2: MNHNS, SASEGT. CDR3 length equals 16 residues. The CDR3 here is CASSSLGRKNNSPLHF. As DNA, the CDR3 is TGTGCCAGCAGCTCCTTAGGACGGAAAAATAATTCACCCCTCCACTTT.

This clonotype was observed at least ten times. The rearrangement uses TRBV13 and TRBJ2-1; TRBD2 is a possible D gene (5 bases). V was clipped by 1 base and J by 9 bases, with 7 bases between them. This CDR3 comprises 12 residues. In germline, CDR1 is PRHDT, CDR2 FYEKMQ (reference sequence). In nucleotides, the CDR3 is TGTGCCAGCAGCTTAGTCCGGGGTGAGCAGTTCTTC. This translates into CASSLVRGEQFF.

This clonotype was found many times. The V and J genes are TRBV25-1 and TRBJ2-1; D possibly corresponds to TRBD2 (6 bases). V lost 1 base and J lost 0, with 10 bases in between. The CDR3 is 16 residues long. Germline V gives CDR1 MGHDK, CDR2 SYGVNS. This chain's CDR3 is CASSESEGSSYNEQFF. The CDR3 nucleotides read TGTGCCAGCAGTGAATCGGAGGGGAGCTCCTACAATGAGCAGTTCTTC.

DNA of the CDR3: TGTGCCAGCAGCCAAGATCTAGCGGGAGCAAGGACTTACAATGAGCAGTTCTTC. As protein: CASSQDLAGARTYNEQFF. The chain carries TRBV3-1 and TRBJ2-1; 10 bases fit TRBD2. V shed 0 bases and J 4 bases; nucleotides not matched to a gene: 9. Germline CDR1 and CDR2: LGHDT and YNNKEL (reference sequence). The CDR3 runs 18 residues.

In its sample, this clonotype was seen a few times. CDR3 sequence reads: CAWSVGWVNTEAFF. The CDR3 region has the DNA TGTGCCTGGAGTGTTGGGTGGGTGAACACTGAAGCTTTCTTT. The genes are TRBV30 and TRBJ1-1; D is unclear. Trimming took 0 bases from V and 0 from J, leaving 8 bases between them. CDR1 and CDR2 (germline): GTSNPN, SVGIG (reference sequence). This CDR3 is 14 amino acids long. The full variable domain, in which reference TRBV30 and TRBJ1-1 provide the parts outside the CDR3, is SQTIHQWPATLVQPVGSPLSLECTVEGTSNPNLYWYRQAAGRGLQLLFYSVGIGQISSEVPQNLSASRPQDRQFILSSKKLLLSDSGFYLCAWSVGWVNTEAFFGQGTRLTVV.

A single count supports this clonotype. This may come from a read error, since a much larger clone is one base off. The genes are TRBV7-6 and TRBJ2-7; perhaps TRBD2 as D (5 bases). The CDR3 length is 14 residues. The V end lost 3 bases, the J end lost 7 bases, and 16 bases lay between the germline ends. The germline CDR1 and CDR2 sequences are SGHVS and FNYEAQ. CDR3 region: CASSFGDPNNEQYF. The CDR3 DNA reads TGTGCCAGCAGCTTCGGGGATCCTAACAATGAGCAGTACTTC.

This clonotype was recorded many times. The V call is TRBV10-2, the J call TRBJ2-1, with 9 bases aligning to TRBD2. Trimming cost V 3 bases and J 6 bases; bases outside gene matches: 12. Germline CDR1 reads WSHSY; CDR2 reads SAAADI. The CDR3 loop spans 17 amino acids. As DNA, the CDR3 is TGCGCCAGCAGTGATAAACGCGGGAGGGCCGGGTCCAATGAGCAGTTCTTC. The encoded protein is CASSDKRGRAGSNEQFF.

This clonotype has a count of ten or more. This chain joins TRBV4-2 and TRBJ1-2; no reliable D call. Trimming removed 0 bases at V and 2 bases at J, with 7 bases between. The germline CDR1 and CDR2 sequences are LGHNA and YNFKEQ. This CDR3 is 14 amino acids long. For the CDR3, the DNA is TGTGCCAGCAGCCAAGAAGGGAAGAACTATGGCTACACCTTC. It specifies CASSQEGKNYGYTF.

Note on this clonotype: The CDR3 does not close with the conserved phenylalanine or tryptophan, likely indicating a read error. This chain links TRBV9 with TRBJ2-1; TRBD2 aligns across 10 bases. V was pared by 4 bases and J by 12 bases, with 13 bases of the junction left unmatched. This CDR3 region has 15 residues. CDR1 is SGDLS, CDR2 YYNGEE, per germline. This CDR3 is CASSHASGRSLGQFL. Written as DNA, the CDR3 is TGTGCCAGCAGCCACGCTAGCGGGAGAAGTCTTGGGCAGTTCCTC.

The table lists this clonotype with many counts. This rearrangement joins TRBV5-6 to TRBJ2-1, with D unclear. The CDR3 is made up of 13 amino acids. Trimming removed 2 bases at V and 5 bases at J, with 8 bases between. The germline gives CDR1 SGHDT, CDR2 YYEEEE. The CDR3 DNA sequence: TGTGCCAGCAGCTTACCCGGAAACAATGAGCAGTTCTTC. This codes for CASSLPGNNEQFF.

This clonotype was seen many times. This chain uses TRBV28 with TRBJ2-3; D might be TRBD2 (5 bases). Germline V CDR1 and CDR2: MDHEN, SYDVKM. Trimming cost V 7 bases and J 3 bases, with 11 bases left between them. There are 13 residues in the CDR3. CDR3 coding DNA: TGTGCCAGCACCACTGGACTGACAGATACGCAGTATTTT. It translates to CASTTGLTDTQYF. Combining the CDR3 with reference TRBV28 and TRBJ2-3 gives the whole variable domain DVKVTQSSRYLVKRTGEKVFLECVQDMDHENMFWYRQDPGLGLRLIYFSYDVKMKEKGDIPEGYSVSREKKERFSLILESASTNQTSMYLCASTTGLTDTQYFGPGTRLTVL.

This clonotype was picked up many times. This chain joins TRBV20-1 and TRBJ2-7; D is possibly TRBD1 (5 bases). Trimming left V 5 bases short and J 6 bases short, with 11 bases between. The CDR3 runs to 11 residues. Germline CDR1 and CDR2: DFQATT and SNEGSKA (reference sequence). The CDR3 spells CSAPQGAEQYF. The CDR3 DNA follows: TGCAGTGCTCCCCAGGGCGCCGAGCAGTACTTC.

This clonotype was seen many times. This chain joins TRBV7-8 and TRBJ2-5; 7 nucleotides match TRBD2. This CDR3 comprises 18 residues. With 1 base clipped from V and 4 bases from J, the junction kept 15 bases outside the gene matches. The germline CDR1 and CDR2 sequences are SGHVS and FQNEAQ. The CDR3 DNA is TGTGCCAGCAGCTTAGTCGGTTTAGGCGGGAGAACGCGAGAGACCCAGTACTTC. It yields the protein CASSLVGLGGRTRETQYF.

This clonotype was detected ten times or more. The chain uses TRBV12-3 or TRBV12-4 and TRBJ1-5; 7 bases agree with TRBD1. This CDR3 contains 13 residues. V was pared by 5 bases and J by 6 bases, with 4 bases of the junction left unmatched. CDR3 sequence (DNA): TGTGCCAGCAGTACAGGGGTTACTCAGCCCCAGCATTTT. Protein: CASSTGVTQPQHF.

This clonotype was seen only a few times. The chain links TRBV19 to TRBJ1-1; weak D call: TRBD1 (6 bases). The V end was cut by 4 bases, the J end by 5 bases, with 17 bases between. The CDR3 length is 15 residues. The germline V gene has CDR1 LNHDA and CDR2 SQIVND (reference sequence). This CDR3 reads CASSSAGTPLTEAFF. The CDR3 DNA is TGTGCCAGTAGTAGCGCCGGGACACCTTTAACTGAAGCTTTCTTT.